This TCR beta chain was captured by sequencing in a study of blood T cell repertoires in COVID-19. Study-level background: The study drew acute and convalescent COVID-19 samples from the United States, Italy and Spain.

V lost 5 bases, J lost 4 bases, and 18 bases lay in between. The CDR3 length is 16 residues. Germline loops: CDR1 LGHNA, CDR2 YNFKEQ. Here immunoSEQ multiplex PCR was the method, and the copy in TCRdb shows in-frame clones only, minus some. Among about 250,000 clones, approximately 80% were seen once, and the ten largest hold approximately 4%. Sequencing input: peripheral blood. The rearrangement links TRBV4-2 to TRBJ2-1; TRBD1 might be the D (6 bases). This TCR came from a woman in her thirties or forties with active or convalescent COVID-19. The chain's CDR3 is CASSAPTGILYNEQFF. The CDR3 DNA follows: TGTGCCAGCAGCGCCCCCACAGGGATACTTTACAATGAGCAGTTCTTC.